This section outlines one TCR beta chain sequence together with its context. The antigen is not known. The CDR3 runs 11 residues. The germline V and J ends were trimmed by 5 bases and 3 bases, with 4 bases remaining between them. In germline, CDR1 is KGHSH, CDR2 LQKENI. All of the isolated RNA was reverse transcribed, so expressed TCRB transcripts were sequenced. Deep immunoSEQ sequencing covered naive, central memory and regulatory T cell samples. Profiling relied on immunoSEQ multiplex PCR, and the TCRdb table lists in-frame clones only, not all of them. The sample contains 900,000 or so clones, roughly a sixth of which appear only once. The data were obtained in a study of beta chain features in type 1 diabetes. General study results and limits: TCRB CDR3 length was moderately but significantly reduced in all four CD4+ subsets of Type 1 diabetes patients.

What was sequenced was naive CD4+ T cells from blood. V gene TRBV18 combines with J gene TRBJ2-5; D call uncertain. This TCR derives from a woman aged 18-29 years in good health. DNA for the CDR3: TGTGCCAGCTCAGCTAAAGAGACCCAGTACTTC. Translated: CASSAKETQYF.